The present T cell receptor (beta chain) was sequenced within a study of blood T cell repertoires in COVID-19. The wider study: Sites across the United States, Italy and Spain contributed samples from acute and convalescent COVID-19. PBMCs, B-cell-depleted T cells, or T cells were the source of the cDNA or gDNA that made up the material.

Trimming removed 8 bases from V and 6 bases from J; junction bases left unmatched: 15. CDR3 size: 18 residues. Germline V CDR1 and CDR2: LNHDA, SQIVND (reference sequence). Participant ages covered about 18 to 100 years across 25 or so US areas. Recovery meant two consecutive negative NP/OP PCR tests, professional clearance, or resolved symptoms. The assay was immunoSEQ multiplex PCR, and TCRdb's table has in-frame clones only and misses some. This table has around 310,000 clones, roughly nine tenths appearing once. Sequencing was performed on PBMCs or T cells enriched from blood (not recorded which). The chain is built from TRBV19 and TRBJ2-1; TRBD2 aligns across 14 bases. The TCR sequence derives from a woman in her twenties or thirties who had recovered from COVID-19. DNA for the CDR3: TGTGCCAGTCAACGTCGGACTAGCGGGAGGACCGCGGGCAATGAGCAGTTCTTC. Its protein product is CASQRRTSGRTAGNEQFF.